The sequence of this TCR beta chain was determined in a study of T-cell memory formation after mild COVID-19. Study conclusions and caveats: Some clones that responded turned up in pre-infection memory, which suggests that cross-reactive memory joined in.

Trimming took 5 bases from V and 4 from J; bases not matched to a gene: 9. The CDR3 extends over 15 amino acids. TCRalpha and TCRbeta libraries used 5'RACE with constant-segment primers and UMIs. TCRdb called the 5' RACE reads again in MiXCR, with one record for every CDR3 protein. The data hold a few hundred thousand distinct CDR3 sequences, with approximately 14% observed a single time. This clonotype came up a few times. Its antigen remains unknown. Sequenced material: PBMCs or a T cell subset sorted from them (not recorded which). The chain couples TRBV12-3 or TRBV12-4 to TRBJ2-5; 8 bases agree with TRBD2. The clonotype was recovered from a man aged 18 to 35 who had mild COVID-19 (a few samples of this study predate the infection). Cell type and time point are not known. CDR3 sequence (DNA): TGTGCCAGCAGTCCGCCGCGAGCGGGGGTAGAGACCCAGTACTTC. Translated, it gives CASSPPRAGVETQYF.